The 16 T cell receptor beta chains in this list originate from one sample, sequenced in a study of Ad26.COV2.S vaccination and SARS-CoV-2 variants. Sample treatment: roughly 19 received Ad26.COV2.S at low or high dose, single or two shots; several received placebo; per-sample allocation not given. All samples were drawn on day 63, counting from the first vaccine or placebo injection. TCRdb's copy holds only in-frame clones and misses some; the assay was immunoSEQ multiplex PCR. The profile shows approximately 410,000 clones, 80% to 95% of them singletons. The material was peripheral blood, obtained in a trial of Ad26.COV2.S vaccine versus placebo. These receptors came from a person aged 18-65 years who received the Ad26.COV2.S COVID-19 vaccine or a placebo.

The genes are TRBV19 and TRBJ2-1; TRBD1 matches 10 bases. CDR1 is LNHDA and CDR2 is SQIVND in the germline V gene (reference sequence). Losses at the gene ends were 1 base for V and 15 bases for J; bases not matched to a gene: 3. This CDR3 region has 12 residues. This CDR3 is CASSIGQGALFF. In nucleotides, the CDR3 is TGTGCCAGTAGTATAGGACAGGGGGCACTGTTCTTC.

The chain recombines TRBV14 with TRBJ2-7; possible D gene TRBD1, 6 bases. Deletions cut 1 base from V and 5 bases from J, with 27 bases between. This CDR3 spans 19 amino acids. Germline V gene lookup returns CDR1 SGHDN and CDR2 FVKESK. The CDR3: CASSQVRWDTSNQGNEQYF. The CDR3, as DNA: TGTGCCAGCAGCCAAGTAAGGTGGGACACCTCAAATCAAGGGAACGAGCAGTACTTC. The full variable domain, with the rest looked up from reference TRBV14 and TRBJ2-7, is EAGVTQFPSHSVIEKGQTVTLRCDPISGHDNLYWYRRVMGKEIKFLLHFVKESKQDESGMPNNRFLAERTGGTYSTLKVQPAELEDSGVYFCASSQVRWDTSNQGNEQYFGPGTRLTVT.

The J gene is TRBJ1-5, the V gene TRBV19; 8 bases agree with TRBD1. This CDR3 comprises 16 residues. Germline V lookup: CDR1 LNHDA, CDR2 SQIVND (reference sequence). With V trimmed by 7 bases and J by 4 bases, 12 bases remained unmatched. CDR3 amino acids: CASMDRAGSVNQPQHF. The CDR3 DNA reads as TGTGCCAGTATGGACAGGGCGGGAAGTGTTAATCAGCCCCAGCATTTT.

The chain has TRBV10-1 and TRBJ2-3; D perhaps matches TRBD1 (6 bases). This CDR3 is built from 16 residues. V was pared by 3 bases and J by 0 bases, with 13 bases between. Germline V lookup: CDR1 WNHNN, CDR2 SYGVQD (reference sequence). CDR3 in amino acids: CASSDTGPTSTDTQYF. CDR3 in DNA: TGCGCCAGCAGTGATACAGGGCCGACTAGCACAGATACGCAGTATTTT.

The chain uses TRBV21-1 and TRBJ2-5; TRBD1, the D gene given by the table, was not confirmed from the DNA. TRBV21-1 represents a pseudogene. This CDR3 contains 16 residues. The CDR3 sequence: CASSNQDRGRQETQYF. The DNA of the CDR3 is TGTGCCAGCAGCAACCAGGACAGGGGGCGCCAAGAGACCCAGTACTTC.

This clone has a single count. This chain uses TRBV9 with TRBJ2-7, with 9 nucleotides matching TRBD1. Looked up from germline, CDR1 is SGDLS and CDR2 is YYNGEE. This CDR3 comprises 17 residues. With 0 bases clipped from V and 6 bases from J, the junction kept 13 bases outside the gene matches. The CDR3 DNA reads as TGTGCCAGCAGCGTAGAGGTCCGGGGGACAGGGAATACCGAGCAGTACTTC. Protein product: CASSVEVRGTGNTEQYF.

V is TRBV29-1 and J is TRBJ1-1; tentative D call: TRBD1 (6 bases). The V and J ends lost 2 bases and 1 base respectively, with 8 bases between them. The CDR3 sequence is 13 residues long. CDR1 and CDR2 from the germline V gene are SQVTM and ANQGSEA. The CDR3 DNA follows: TGCAGCGTTGAATGGGGGCCGAACACTGAAGCTTTCTTT. It specifies CSVEWGPNTEAFF.

The chain is built from TRBV5-4 and TRBJ1-6; 10 bases align to TRBD1. This CDR3 contains 14 residues. Germline V lookup: CDR1 SGHNT, CDR2 YYREEE (reference sequence). J was trimmed by 9 bases and V by 4 bases; bases with no gene match: 4. DNA for the CDR3: TGTGCCAGCAGCCCGTGGACAGGGGGTTCACCCCTCCACTTT. Amino acid sequence: CASSPWTGGSPLHF.

The gene calls are TRBV4-3 and TRBJ2-7; possible D gene TRBD1, 5 bases. CDR1 and CDR2 (germline): LGHNA, YSLEER. The CDR3 is 16 residues long. The V and J ends lost 1 base and 2 bases respectively, with 15 bases between them. CDR3 coding DNA: TGCGCCAGCAGCCAAGGATCCAGGACACCAGCCTACGAGCAGTACTTC. This encodes CASSQGSRTPAYEQYF.

For the CDR3, the DNA is TGTGCCACCAGCAGAGAGAGGGGGACAGGCTACAATGAGCAGTTCTTC. Amino acid sequence: CATSRERGTGYNEQFF. V and J are TRBV15 and TRBJ2-1; TRBD1 matches at 8 bases. The germline V gene has CDR1 LNHNV and CDR2 YYDKDF (reference sequence). V dropped 0 bases and J dropped 3; count of bases not matched to a gene: 4. This CDR3 spans 16 amino acids.

In DNA form, the CDR3 reads TGCGCCAGCAGCACTCAGCGGGGGGTGAGCTCCTACGAGCAGTACTTC. It translates to CASSTQRGVSSYEQYF. The V call is TRBV4-1, the J call TRBJ2-7, with 9 bases that match TRBD2. The V gene end was trimmed by 5 bases and the J gene end by 0 bases; junction bases not matched to a gene: 8. The CDR3 is 16 amino acids. Germline V gene lookup returns CDR1 MGHRA and CDR2 YSYEKL.

The chain links TRBV27 to TRBJ2-7; D gene unclear. V gave up 3 bases and J gave up 6 bases, with 12 bases separating them. CDR1 and CDR2 from the germline V gene are MNHEY and SMNVEV (reference sequence). The CDR3 is 13 amino acids. The CDR3: CASSFTPTGEQYF. As DNA, the CDR3 is TGTGCCAGCAGTTTTACCCCGACCGGCGAGCAGTACTTC.

V is TRBV9 and J is TRBJ1-5, with D tentatively TRBD1 (6 bases). The V gene lost 0 bases and the J gene lost 1 base, with 8 bases spanning the gap. The CDR3 consists of 15 residues. Germline V lookup: CDR1 SGDLS, CDR2 YYNGEE. CDR3 in amino acids: CASSVGGASNQPQHF. CDR3 DNA sequence: TGTGCCAGCAGCGTAGGGGGGGCCAGCAATCAGCCCCAGCATTTT.

This clone was observed a few times. CDR3 nucleotide sequence: TGTGCCAGCAACACCGGGACAAGGAATCAGCCCCAGCATTTT. This codes for CASNTGTRNQPQHF. The chain employs TRBV19 and TRBJ1-5; D may be TRBD1 (6 bases). Germline-derived CDR1 and CDR2 are LNHDA and SQIVND (reference sequence). The CDR3 spans 14 residues. The V end lost 9 bases, the J end lost 4 bases, and 16 bases lay between the germline ends.

The CDR3 region is CASSLGQSTDTQYF. The CDR3 DNA is TGTGCCAGCAGCTTAGGACAGAGCACAGATACGCAGTATTTT. The chain carries TRBV7-2 and TRBJ2-3, with TRBD1 as a possible D gene (5 bases). Germline V gene lookup returns CDR1 SGHTA and CDR2 FQGNSA. Trimming removed 1 base from V and 0 bases from J, with 5 bases in between. The CDR3 is 14 amino acids.

This clone occurred many times. This chain joins TRBV5-1 and TRBJ2-7; the D gene is possibly TRBD2 (5 bases). Germline lookup yields CDR1 SGHRS and CDR2 YFSETQ. V lost 1 base and J 3 bases, leaving 11 bases between the germline ends. CDR3 length equals 14 residues. The chain's CDR3 is CASSLRGPVYEQYF. The CDR3 bases are TGCGCCAGCAGCTTGAGAGGGCCCGTCTACGAGCAGTACTTC.